A single sample gave rise to the 4 T cell receptor beta chains below, sequenced in a study of T-cell memory formation after mild COVID-19. TCRdb reprocessed the 5' RACE reads via MiXCR and lists one record per CDR3 protein. The table has roughly 620,000 distinct CDR3 sequences, roughly 18% seen once. Sequencing was done on a sample of PBMCs or a T cell subset sorted from them (not recorded which). Every receptor here comes from an adult woman who had mild COVID-19 (a few samples of this study predate the infection). Cell type and time point are not known.

This sequence joins TRBV20-1 and TRBJ2-5; the D gene is possibly TRBD1 (6 bases). CDR1 and CDR2 from the germline V gene are DFQATT and SNEGSKA (reference sequence). This CDR3 region has 14 residues. Trimming took off 0 bases at V and 2 bases at J, with 10 bases between the two ends. This chain's CDR3 is CSARDFRGQETQYF. The CDR3 coding sequence is TGCAGTGCTAGAGATTTCAGGGGACAAGAGACCCAGTACTTC.

The J gene is TRBJ1-2, the V gene TRBV10-3, with D hard to call. V was shortened by 4 bases and J by 5 bases, with 17 bases between the two germline ends. The germline V gene encodes CDR1 ENHRY and CDR2 SYGVKD. This CDR3 spans 15 amino acids. CDR3 sequence reads: CAISVEGRSTYGYTF. As DNA, the CDR3 is TGTGCCATCAGTGTCGAAGGACGGTCTACTTATGGCTACACCTTC.

This chain uses TRBV4-3 with TRBJ2-2; 7 bases fit TRBD2. The CDR3 totals 14 residues. Trimming removed 1 base from V and 4 bases from J; junction bases left unmatched: 0. CDR1 and CDR2 (germline): LGHNA, YSLEER. CDR3 sequence reads: CASSQGTSTGELFF. The CDR3 nucleotides are TGCGCCAGCAGCCAAGGGACTAGCACCGGGGAGCTGTTTTTT.

V is TRBV9 and J is TRBJ2-5, with 9 bases lining up with TRBD2. The CDR3 sequence is 17 residues long. The germline V gene encodes CDR1 SGDLS and CDR2 YYNGEE. The V segment lost 0 bases and the J segment 2 bases; nucleotides outside the gene matches: 8. CDR3 loop: CASSVAQGRGGQETQYF. The CDR3 bases are TGTGCCAGCAGCGTAGCTCAAGGGCGGGGGGGACAAGAGACCCAGTACTTC. The full variable domain, rest sourced from reference TRBV9 and TRBJ2-5, is DSGVTQTPKHLITATGQRVTLRCSPRSGDLSVYWYQQSLDQGLQFLIQYYNGEERAKGNILERFSAQQFPDLHSELNLSSLELGDSALYFCASSVAQGRGGQETQYFGPGTRLLVL.